The 32 T cell receptor beta chains below were found in one sample sequenced in a study of OX40 agonist ivuxolimab in advanced cancers. Libraries were prepared by immunoSEQ multiplex PCR; TCRdb keeps only in-frame clonotypes and omits some of them. This table holds under 65,000 clones, around 84% found once. The source material was CD4+ or CD8+ T cells sorted from blood, sampled in a trial of the OX40 agonist ivuxolimab. The source of these receptors is an adult with an advanced solid tumor such as melanoma, head and neck, liver or kidney cancer.

About this clone itself: In the same sample, other DNA sequences code for this CDR3. The chain joins TRBV4-2 to TRBJ2-3; maybe TRBD2 (5 bases). The CDR3 spans 14 residues. Trimming stripped 1 base from V and 4 bases from J, with 9 bases between. The germline CDR1 and CDR2 sequences are LGHNA and YNFKEQ. CDR3 nucleotide sequence: TGTGCCAGCAGCCAAGGGCTAGCCCCAGATACGCAGTATTTT. Its protein is CASSQGLAPDTQYF.

The chain couples TRBV28 to TRBJ2-5; the D gene is possibly TRBD1 (6 bases). This CDR3 is 14 amino acids long. V was pared by 6 bases and J by 0 bases, with 11 bases between. Per the germline V gene, CDR1 is MDHEN and CDR2 is SYDVKM. CDR3 sequence (DNA): TGTGCCAGCAGGCCCCAGGGGTACCAAGAGACCCAGTACTTC. Translating gives CASRPQGYQETQYF.

V and J are TRBV5-1 and TRBJ2-5, with D perhaps TRBD1 or TRBD2 (6 bases each). The CDR3 has 13 residues. V was cut by 8 bases and J by 3 bases, with 14 bases left in between. The V gene's germline CDR1 is SGHRS and CDR2 YFSETQ. The CDR3 spells CASGGTRKETQYF. The CDR3 coding sequence is TGCGCCAGTGGGGGGACAAGGAAAGAGACCCAGTACTTC.

The CDR3: CATSRDLGIETQYF. CDR3 bases: TGTGCCACCAGCAGAGATTTGGGTATAGAGACCCAGTACTTC. The rearrangement links TRBV15 to TRBJ2-5, with unresolved D. CDR3 length equals 14 residues. Trimming cost V 0 bases and J 4 bases, with 9 bases left between them. Germline V lookup: CDR1 LNHNV, CDR2 YYDKDF (reference sequence). Complete variable domain (other parts from reference TRBV15 and TRBJ2-5): DAMVIQNPRYQVTQFGKPVTLSCSQTLNHNVMYWYQQKSSQAPKLLFHYYDKDFNNEADTPDNFQSRRPNTSFCFLDIRSPGLGDTAMYLCATSRDLGIETQYFGPGTRLLVL.

This clone was found a few times. V usage is TRBV9 and J usage is TRBJ2-7, with 9 positions matching TRBD1. The V and J ends lost 4 bases and 6 bases, in that order; junction bases with no gene match: 8. Germline assignment: CDR1 SGDLS and CDR2 YYNGEE. The CDR3 runs 14 residues. CDR3 in amino acids: CASSSNRGPGEQYF. Here the CDR3 DNA reads TGTGCCAGCAGCTCAAACAGGGGGCCAGGCGAGCAGTACTTC.

The table lists this clone with a few counts. The rearrangement links TRBV30 to TRBJ2-7, with 8 bases matching TRBD2. The germline CDR1 and CDR2 sequences are GTSNPN and SVGIG (reference sequence). The junction had 5 bases not matched to a gene; V was cut back by 0 bases and J by 1 base. The CDR3 consists of 15 residues. The CDR3 region has the DNA TGTGCCTGGAGTGTAGCTGGCGGGGGGTCCTACGAGCAGTACTTC. Its translation is CAWSVAGGGSYEQYF.

V and J are TRBV15 and TRBJ2-5; TRBD1 matches 9 bases. V shed 0 bases and J 5 bases; nucleotides not matched to a gene: 4. Germline values: CDR1 LNHNV, CDR2 YYDKDF (reference sequence). The CDR3 is 15 residues long. The CDR3 is CATSRDRDRGETQYF. In DNA, the CDR3 is TGTGCCACCAGCAGAGATCGCGACAGGGGGGAGACCCAGTACTTC.

The chain couples TRBV6-6 to TRBJ1-5, with no clear D. V shed 5 bases and J shed 3 bases, with 11 bases lying between them. Germline CDR1 is MNHNY and CDR2 is SVGAGI (reference sequence). CDR3 length: 14 amino acids. For the CDR3, the DNA is TGTGCCAGCAGTGCCTCGGACGCCAATCAGCCCCAGCATTTT. Translation: CASSASDANQPQHF.

The chain uses TRBV2 and TRBJ2-2, with D tentatively TRBD1 or TRBD2 (5 bases each). The germline V gene has CDR1 SNHLY and CDR2 FYNNEI. V was pared by 5 bases and J by 1 base, with 8 bases between. The CDR3 runs 14 residues. The CDR3 protein is CASSPGRNTGELFF. The DNA for the CDR3 is TGTGCCAGCAGTCCGGGACGGAACACCGGGGAGCTGTTTTTT.

The V and J genes are TRBV19 and TRBJ2-7; TRBD2 is a possible D gene (7 bases). Germline V gene sequence: CDR1 LNHDA, CDR2 SQIVND (reference sequence). The V end lost 5 bases, the J end lost 0 bases, and 17 bases lay between the germline ends. This CDR3 is 16 amino acids long. The CDR3 DNA follows: TGTGCCAGTAGTCGGAACCCTAGGGGGGGCTCCTACGAGCAGTACTTC. Translation gives CASSRNPRGGSYEQYF.

The chain recombines TRBV7-2 with TRBJ2-5; 11 nucleotides align to TRBD2. The CDR3 is 18 residues long. The J segment lost 6 bases and the V segment lost 3 bases, leaving 15 bases of the junction unmatched. Germline V lookup: CDR1 SGHTA, CDR2 FQGNSA. DNA of the CDR3: TGTGCCAGCAGCTTGCTTCTTAGCGGGAGGGCCGTTCGAAAGACCCAGTACTTC. Amino acids: CASSLLLSGRAVRKTQYF. The complete variable domain, with remaining parts taken from reference TRBV7-2 and TRBJ2-5, reads GAGVSQSPSNKVTEKGKDVELRCDPISGHTALYWYRQSLGQGLEFLIYFQGNSAPDKSGLPSDRFSAERTGGSVSTLTIQRTQQEDSAVYLCASSLLLSGRAVRKTQYFGPGTRLLVL.

V gene TRBV5-1 combines with J gene TRBJ2-2; D is perhaps TRBD2 (6 bases). V was pared by 4 bases and J by 3 bases, with 13 bases between. Germline CDR1 reads SGHRS; CDR2 reads YFSETQ. The CDR3 runs 15 residues. The CDR3 loop is CASSLRLGDTGELFF. The CDR3 nucleotides read TGCGCCAGCAGCCTGAGACTAGGGGACACCGGGGAGCTGTTTTTT.

The V and J genes are TRBV6-6 and TRBJ2-7; 9 nucleotides line up with TRBD1. CDR1 MNHNY and CDR2 SVGAGI come from the germline V gene (reference sequence). V lost 5 bases to trimming and J lost 4 bases; unmatched junction nucleotides: 9. CDR3 length: 15 amino acids. In DNA form, the CDR3 reads TGTGCCAGCAGTCAACCGGGACAGGGAATGTACGAGCAGTACTTC. Its translation: CASSQPGQGMYEQYF.

This clone was seen a handful of times. The rearrangement uses TRBV28 and TRBJ2-5; TRBD1 aligns across 8 bases. This CDR3 comprises 14 residues. Trimming at V came to 5 bases and at J to 5 bases, leaving 7 bases not matched to a gene. In germline, CDR1 is MDHEN, CDR2 SYDVKM. The CDR3, as DNA: TGTGCCAGCAGTCATCCCACAGGGGGGGAGACCCAGTACTTC. As protein: CASSHPTGGETQYF. Together with reference TRBV28 and TRBJ2-5, the CDR3 gives the full variable domain: DVKVTQSSRYLVKRTGEKVFLECVQDMDHENMFWYRQDPGLGLRLIYFSYDVKMKEKGDIPEGYSVSREKKERFSLILESASTNQTSMYLCASSHPTGGETQYFGPGTRLLVL.

The chain joins TRBV6-5 to TRBJ1-5; D is undetermined. This CDR3 has 15 residues. Germline V gene sequence: CDR1 MNHEY, CDR2 SVGAGI. With 6 bases removed from V and 0 bases from J, the gap between germline ends came to 12 bases. CDR3 amino acids: CASSQSRVSNQPQHF. The CDR3 DNA sequence: TGTGCCAGCAGCCAATCTAGGGTTAGCAATCAGCCCCAGCATTTT.

The chain carries TRBV10-2 and TRBJ2-1, with 8 nucleotides matching TRBD2. The germline gives CDR1 WSHSY, CDR2 SAAADI. The V and J ends lost 3 bases and 2 bases, in that order; junction bases with no gene match: 6. The CDR3 loop spans 16 amino acids. The CDR3 loop is CASSDTSGLTYNEQFF. For the CDR3, the DNA is TGCGCCAGCAGTGATACTAGCGGTTTAACCTACAATGAGCAGTTCTTC.

V gene TRBV2 combines with J gene TRBJ2-1, with TRBD2 matching 10 bases. The J segment lost 7 bases and the V segment lost 5 bases, leaving 8 bases of the junction unmatched. The CDR3 extends over 15 amino acids. CDR1 SNHLY and CDR2 FYNNEI come from the germline V gene. The CDR3 loop is CASSSLAGVQNEQFF. In DNA form, the CDR3 reads TGTGCCAGCAGTAGTCTAGCGGGAGTTCAGAATGAGCAGTTCTTC. Supplemented by reference TRBV2 and TRBJ2-1, the full variable domain reads EPEVTQTPSHQVTQMGQEVILRCVPISNHLYFYWYRQILGQKVEFLVSFYNNEISEKSEIFDDQFSVERPDGSNFTLKIRSTKLEDSAMYFCASSSLAGVQNEQFFGPGTRLTVL.

The chain employs TRBV6-1 and TRBJ2-7; 12 bases align to TRBD1. CDR1 MNHNS and CDR2 SASEGT come from the germline V gene. The CDR3 length is 14 residues. The V gene end was trimmed by 8 bases and the J gene end by 4 bases; junction bases not matched to a gene: 6. The CDR3 region is CASAPGQGAYEQYF. The CDR3 DNA reads TGTGCCAGCGCTCCGGGACAGGGGGCTTACGAGCAGTACTTC.

This clone showed up just a few times. The V call is TRBV6-1, the J call TRBJ1-6; D ambiguous. This CDR3 contains 16 residues. V lost 0 bases, J lost 2 bases, and 8 bases lay in between. Germline-derived CDR1 and CDR2 are MNHNS and SASEGT. This chain's CDR3 is CASSEAGVAYNSPLHF. CDR3 bases: TGTGCCAGCAGTGAAGCGGGCGTGGCCTATAATTCACCCCTCCACTTT.

The chain links TRBV9 to TRBJ2-2; possibly TRBD2 for D (5 bases). V was pared by 0 bases and J by 1 base, with 7 bases between. Germline V gene data show CDR1 as SGDLS and CDR2 as YYNGEE. CDR3 length: 15 amino acids. In nucleotides, the CDR3 is TGTGCCAGCAGCGTAGAGAGCGGGAACACCGGGGAGCTGTTTTTT. This codes for CASSVESGNTGELFF.

A single count supports this clone. This rearrangement joins TRBV6-6 to TRBJ1-5; 11 bases are shared with TRBD1. Trimming removed 6 bases from V and 0 bases from J; junction bases left unmatched: 4. The germline V gene encodes CDR1 MNHNY and CDR2 SVGAGI (reference sequence). The CDR3 covers 16 residues. DNA for the CDR3: TGTGCCAGCAGAACCGGGACAGGGGGTAGCAATCAGCCCCAGCATTTT. Its translation: CASRTGTGGSNQPQHF.

This clone was seen more than once but under ten times. This chain links TRBV27 with TRBJ1-1; D gene ambiguous. Trimming shortened V by 5 bases and J by 0 bases, and 16 bases separated the two germline ends. Germline V lookup: CDR1 MNHEY, CDR2 SMNVEV (reference sequence). The CDR3 is 16 amino acids. The CDR3 loop reads CASSKRPTFMNTEAFF. CDR3 in DNA: TGTGCCAGCAGTAAGCGCCCGACCTTTATGAACACTGAAGCTTTCTTT.

The chain employs TRBV14 and TRBJ2-1; 7 bases map to TRBD1. The V and J ends lost 5 bases and 4 bases, in that order; junction bases with no gene match: 5. The CDR3 runs to 14 residues. CDR1 SGHDN and CDR2 FVKESK come from the germline V gene. This CDR3 is CASSFGGQYNEQFF. The CDR3 DNA reads TGTGCCAGCAGCTTTGGGGGACAGTACAATGAGCAGTTCTTC.

This rearrangement joins TRBV18 to TRBJ2-7; 11 bases agree with TRBD2. The germline V gene encodes CDR1 KGHSH and CDR2 LQKENI. V lost 4 bases and J lost 4; bases outside the gene matches: 15. This CDR3 contains 18 residues. The CDR3 coding sequence is TGTGCCAGCTCACGCGTTACAATCGGGACTAGCGGTACATACGAGCAGTACTTC. It codes for CASSRVTIGTSGTYEQYF.

V and J are TRBV18 and TRBJ2-7; TRBD1 might be the D (5 bases). CDR3 size: 14 residues. Per the germline V gene, CDR1 is KGHSH and CDR2 is LQKENI. Deletions cut 1 base from V and 0 bases from J, with 7 bases between. CDR3 in DNA: TGTGCCAGCTCACCACAGGGGTACTCCTACGAGCAGTACTTC. Protein product: CASSPQGYSYEQYF.

This chain links TRBV7-9 with TRBJ2-3, with D perhaps TRBD1 (6 bases). Between the trimmed V and J ends, which lost 1 base and 6 bases, there was a span of 11 bases. CDR1 SEHNR and CDR2 FQNEAQ come from the germline V gene (reference sequence). The CDR3 is 14 residues long. CDR3 coding DNA: TGTGCCAGCAGCTTAGGCGCAGGGGACGATACGCAGTATTTT. Residues: CASSLGAGDDTQYF. The variable domain in full, completed from reference TRBV7-9 and TRBJ2-3, reads DTGVSQNPRHKITKRGQNVTFRCDPISEHNRLYWYRQTLGQGPEFLTYFQNEAQLEKSRLLSDRFSAERPKGSFSTLEIQRTEQGDSAMYLCASSLGAGDDTQYFGPGTRLTVL.

This chain links TRBV18 with TRBJ2-7; 9 bases match TRBD1. CDR1 and CDR2 (germline): KGHSH, LQKENI. The CDR3 runs to 12 residues. The V and J ends lost 6 bases and 4 bases, in that order; junction bases with no gene match: 1. CDR3 nucleotide sequence: TGTGCCAGCTCCGGGACAGGGTACGAGCAGTACTTC. Protein: CASSGTGYEQYF.

The gene calls are TRBV2 and TRBJ2-3; maybe TRBD2 (5 bases). The germline gives CDR1 SNHLY, CDR2 FYNNEI. V was clipped by 4 bases and J by 6 bases, with 14 bases between them. This CDR3 is built from 14 residues. The CDR3 reads CASSAGWGSDTQYF. DNA of the CDR3: TGTGCCAGCAGTGCGGGATGGGGATCTGATACGCAGTATTTT.

This clone appeared a single time. This chain links TRBV2 with TRBJ2-7, with unresolved D. CDR3 length: 15 amino acids. V gave up 3 bases and J gave up 1 base, with 13 bases separating them. Germline V gives CDR1 SNHLY, CDR2 FYNNEI. For the CDR3, the DNA is TGTGCCAGCAGTGACCGGCGGACGGCTTCCTACGAGCAGTACTTC. It codes for CASSDRRTASYEQYF.

In its sample, this clone was seen a few times. This chain links TRBV29-1 with TRBJ1-2, with 7 bases aligning to TRBD1. Germline CDR1 is SQVTM and CDR2 is ANQGSEA. With 6 bases clipped from V and 7 bases from J, the junction kept 8 bases outside the gene matches. This CDR3 is built from 12 residues. The chain's CDR3 is CSVITGALGYTF. The CDR3 DNA sequence: TGCAGCGTGATAACAGGGGCGCTTGGCTACACCTTC.

The chain links TRBV11-2 to TRBJ2-5, with unresolved D. The CDR3 consists of 15 residues. Trimming stripped 2 bases from V and 5 bases from J, with 15 bases between. Germline V gene lookup returns CDR1 SGHAT and CDR2 FQNNGV. The CDR3 here is CASSLRAANGETQYF. For the CDR3, the DNA is TGTGCCAGCAGCTTACGGGCAGCTAACGGGGAGACCCAGTACTTC.

The chain uses TRBV30 and TRBJ2-5, with a weak D call TRBD1 (7 bases). Germline CDR1 is GTSNPN and CDR2 is SVGIG (reference sequence). V was clipped by 2 bases and J by 7 bases, with 11 bases between them. The CDR3 contains 12 residues. The CDR3: CAWSYQGGTQYF. The CDR3 DNA follows: TGTGCCTGGAGTTATCAGGGGGGGACCCAGTACTTC.